This T cell receptor (beta chain) was sequenced in a study of T cells after yellow fever vaccination. Study-level points and caveats: Contaminating bulk clonotypes could be abundant in FACS-sorted repertoires. A large majority of primary-vaccination clones showed up again after the booster (around 95% CD4, 75% to 90% CD8).

TCRdb analysed the 5' RACE reads with MiXCR anew, one entry per CDR3 protein. The table records a few hundred thousand distinct CDR3 sequences, 3.5% to 4.5% of them present only once. This clonotype was recorded many times. The antigen is not known. Deletions cut 2 bases from V and 4 bases from J, with 9 bases between. CDR1 is MNHEY and CDR2 is SVGAGI in the germline V gene. The CDR3 has 14 amino acids. The specimen was PBMCs, collected 15 days after the yellow fever booster vaccination. The chain couples TRBV6-5 to TRBJ1-3; no clear D. The sequence came from a man aged 18 to 29 who received the YFV17D yellow fever vaccine. The CDR3 here is CASSYHSSGNTIYF. The CDR3 region has the DNA TGTGCCAGCAGTTACCACAGTTCAGGAAACACCATATATTTT.